This entry features one T cell receptor beta chain sequence. Random-hexamer reverse transcription was applied to about 0.5 to 1 ug RNA. TCRdb re-analysed the immunoSEQ multiplex PCR reads in MiXCR, keeping a single row per CDR3 protein. The sample lists about 200,000 distinct CDR3 sequences; about 95% were seen once. This sample was included in a study of CD8 T cells in Susac syndrome. Per germline, CDR1 LGHDT and CDR2 YNNKEL (reference sequence). There are 15 residues in the CDR3. V dropped 0 bases and J dropped 4 bases, with 12 bases sitting between them. Sequencing was done on a sample of CD4+ T cells from PBMCs. The receptor was derived from a human donor in good health. The rearrangement uses TRBV3-1 and TRBJ2-5; D uncertain. The CDR3: CASSQERRVGETQYF. The CDR3 DNA follows: TGTGCCAGCAGCCAAGAGAGAAGGGTGGGAGAGACCCAGTACTTC.